In its sample, the clone carrying this T cell receptor beta chain was seen a few times. Antigen unknown. The data were obtained in a study of T cells in Graves' hyperthyroidism and ophthalmopathy. At the level of the study: Once the initial diagnosis was made, peripheral blood was obtained before any treatment. Study observations and caveats: Among thyroid clonotypes expanded above 0.001, most also appeared in blood.

Hyperthyroidism patients were newly diagnosed, had disease duration under 2 months, and were aged 18 to 65 years. It was 10 ml of fresh peripheral blood that supplied the PBMCs. Trimming cost V 1 base and J 4 bases, with 7 bases left between them. Germline CDR1 is SGHDN and CDR2 is FVKESK. The CDR3 sequence is 13 residues long. What was amplified from RNA transcripts were TCR beta CDR3 regions. First-round RT-PCR targeting the TCR CDR3 was performed with the HTBI primer set. MiXCR, applied by TCRdb to the multiplex PCR reads, yields one record per CDR3 protein. The repertoire consists of approximately 360,000 distinct CDR3 sequences, with approximately 15% occurring once and the leading ten covering about a quarter.

The J gene is TRBJ2-5, the V gene TRBV14; D is ambiguous. The sequenced sample was blood. This sequence was found in a woman between 18 and 29 years old with Graves' hyperthyroidism that later progressed to Graves' ophthalmopathy. The CDR3 reads CASSQALPETQYF. Here the CDR3 DNA reads TGTGCCAGCAGCCAAGCGTTACCAGAGACCCAGTACTTC.